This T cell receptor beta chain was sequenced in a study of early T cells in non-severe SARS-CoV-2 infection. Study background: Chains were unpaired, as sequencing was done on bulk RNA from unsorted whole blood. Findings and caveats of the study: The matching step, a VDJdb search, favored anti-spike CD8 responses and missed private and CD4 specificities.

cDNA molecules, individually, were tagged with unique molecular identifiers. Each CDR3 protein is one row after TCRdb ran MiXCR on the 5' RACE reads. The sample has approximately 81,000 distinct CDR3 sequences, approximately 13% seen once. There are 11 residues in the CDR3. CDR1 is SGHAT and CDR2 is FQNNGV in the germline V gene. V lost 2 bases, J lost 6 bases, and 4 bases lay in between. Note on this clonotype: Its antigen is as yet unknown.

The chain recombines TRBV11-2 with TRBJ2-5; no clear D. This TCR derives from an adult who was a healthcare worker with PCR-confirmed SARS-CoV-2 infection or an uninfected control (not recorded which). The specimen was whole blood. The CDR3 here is CASSLQKTQYF. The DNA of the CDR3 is TGTGCCAGCAGCTTACAAAAGACCCAGTACTTC.